This T cell receptor beta chain was obtained from a study of blood T cell repertoires in COVID-19. Study in general: The United States, Italy and Spain were the sources of the acute and convalescent COVID-19 samples. Sources were T cells, B-cell-depleted T cells, or PBMCs; the material itself was cDNA or gDNA.

CDR1 MNHEY and CDR2 SVGAGI come from the germline V gene. The germline V and J ends were trimmed by 2 bases and 8 bases, with 21 bases remaining between them. CDR3 length: 16 residues. Patients of the Seattle cohort, enrolled during active infection, were followed longitudinally. Original analysis: Amplification from reference gene primers served as the basis for estimated nucleated cell counts. Assay: immunoSEQ multiplex PCR; the TCRdb copy retains only in-frame clones and omits some. The V and J calls and clone size are taken from that table; D and trimming were inferred from the DNA. The table shows under 250,000 clones, with approximately 78% occurring only once.

Sample: peripheral blood. The chain couples TRBV6-5 to TRBJ1-2, with D perhaps TRBD1 (5 bases). The TCR comes from a woman in her seventies with COVID-19, enrolled during active disease. The CDR3 reads CASSYTSSATRGGYTF. The CDR3 nucleotides read TGTGCCAGCAGTTACACGTCGTCAGCAACAAGGGGAGGCTACACCTTC.